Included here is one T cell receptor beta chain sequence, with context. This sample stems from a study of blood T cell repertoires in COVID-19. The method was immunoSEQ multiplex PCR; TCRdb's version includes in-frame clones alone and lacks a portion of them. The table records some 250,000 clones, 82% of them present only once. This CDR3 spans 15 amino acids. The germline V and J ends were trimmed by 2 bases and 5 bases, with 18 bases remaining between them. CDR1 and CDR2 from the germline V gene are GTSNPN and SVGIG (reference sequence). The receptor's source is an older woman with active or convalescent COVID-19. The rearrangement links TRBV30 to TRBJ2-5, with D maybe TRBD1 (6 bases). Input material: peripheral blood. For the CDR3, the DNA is TGTGCCTGGAGTTCCCCAGGGGCTGGTTGGGAGACCCAGTACTTC. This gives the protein CAWSSPGAGWETQYF.